The 3 T cell receptor beta chains below come from one sample, sequenced in a study of cytomegalovirus exposure and HLA in healthy donors. The PCR used 60 Vbeta and 13 Jbeta primers. Profiling relied on immunoSEQ multiplex PCR, and the TCRdb table lists in-frame clones only, not all of them. The sample consists of roughly 120,000 clones, under 85% of them appearing once. Material: PBMCs. The receptors derive from a man in his forties in good health and CMV-seronegative.

As DNA, the CDR3 is TGCGCCAGCAGCACCCCAGGCAATCAGCCCCAGCATTTT. Translation gives CASSTPGNQPQHF. The chain has TRBV4-1 and TRBJ1-5; D not resolved. CDR1 MGHRA and CDR2 YSYEKL come from the germline V gene. The V and J ends lost 5 bases and 2 bases respectively, with 7 bases between them. The CDR3 covers 13 residues.

The rearrangement links TRBV7-3 to TRBJ2-5; 10 nucleotides agree with TRBD1. V lost 5 bases, J lost 4 bases, and 4 bases stayed unmatched. The CDR3 is made up of 14 amino acids. Germline CDR1 is SGHTA and CDR2 is FQGTGA. The DNA for the CDR3 is TGTGCCAGCAGCACCGGACAGGGGGGAGAGACCCAGTACTTC. Translating gives CASSTGQGGETQYF.

This clone is a singleton in its sample. V usage is TRBV4-1 and J usage is TRBJ2-3; 8 bases align to TRBD2. The V segment lost 4 bases and the J segment 2 bases; nucleotides outside the gene matches: 8. Looked up from germline, CDR1 is MGHRA and CDR2 is YSYEKL. The CDR3 runs 16 residues. In DNA, the CDR3 is TGCGCCAGCAGCCCTCGTAGCGGGGCTTACACAGATACGCAGTATTTT. Residues: CASSPRSGAYTDTQYF.